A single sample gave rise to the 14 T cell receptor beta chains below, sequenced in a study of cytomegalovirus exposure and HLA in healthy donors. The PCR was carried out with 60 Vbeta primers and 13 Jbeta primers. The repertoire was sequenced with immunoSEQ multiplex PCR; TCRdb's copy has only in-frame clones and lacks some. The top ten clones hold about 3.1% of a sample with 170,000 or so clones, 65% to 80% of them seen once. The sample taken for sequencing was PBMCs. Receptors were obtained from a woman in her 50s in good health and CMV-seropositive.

In DNA, the CDR3 is TGCGCCAGCAGCCCGGGACAGGCCCAGGAAAAACTGTTTTTT. Residues: CASSPGQAQEKLFF. J is TRBJ1-4 and V is TRBV5-1; 8 nucleotides match TRBD1. The germline V gene has CDR1 SGHRS and CDR2 YFSETQ. CDR3 length: 14 amino acids. Losses at the gene ends were 4 bases for V and 8 bases for J; bases not matched to a gene: 7. The entire variable domain, with the rest obtained from reference TRBV5-1 and TRBJ1-4, is as follows: KAGVTQTPRYLIKTRGQQVTLSCSPISGHRSVSWYQQTPGQGLQFLFEYFSETQRNKGNFPGRFSGRQFSNSRSEMNVSTLELGDSALYLCASSPGQAQEKLFFGSGTQLSVL.

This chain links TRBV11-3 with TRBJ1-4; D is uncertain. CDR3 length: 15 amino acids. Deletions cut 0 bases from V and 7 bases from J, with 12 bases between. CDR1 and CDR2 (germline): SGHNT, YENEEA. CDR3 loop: CASSLDPRVREKLFF. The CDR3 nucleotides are TGTGCCAGCAGCTTAGATCCGCGGGTGCGTGAAAAACTGTTTTTT.

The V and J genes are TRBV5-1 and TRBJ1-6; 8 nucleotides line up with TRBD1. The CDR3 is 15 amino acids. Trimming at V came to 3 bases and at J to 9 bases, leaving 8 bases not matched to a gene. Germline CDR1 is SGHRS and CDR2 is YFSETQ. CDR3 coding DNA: TGCGCCAGCAGCTGGACAGGGAAGGGCAGTTCACCCCTCCACTTT. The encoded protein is CASSWTGKGSSPLHF.

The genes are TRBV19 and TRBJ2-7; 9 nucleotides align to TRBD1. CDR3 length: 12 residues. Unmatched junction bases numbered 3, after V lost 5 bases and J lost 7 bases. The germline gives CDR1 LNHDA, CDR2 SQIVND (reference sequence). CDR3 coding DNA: TGTGCCAGTAGTCGGACAGGGGATGAGCAGTACTTC. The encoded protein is CASSRTGDEQYF.

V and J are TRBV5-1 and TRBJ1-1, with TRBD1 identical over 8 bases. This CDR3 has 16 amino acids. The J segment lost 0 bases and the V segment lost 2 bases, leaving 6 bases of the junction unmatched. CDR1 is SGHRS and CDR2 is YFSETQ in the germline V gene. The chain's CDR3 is CASSFDNRGVNTEAFF. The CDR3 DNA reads TGCGCCAGCAGCTTTGACAACAGGGGGGTGAACACTGAAGCTTTCTTT.

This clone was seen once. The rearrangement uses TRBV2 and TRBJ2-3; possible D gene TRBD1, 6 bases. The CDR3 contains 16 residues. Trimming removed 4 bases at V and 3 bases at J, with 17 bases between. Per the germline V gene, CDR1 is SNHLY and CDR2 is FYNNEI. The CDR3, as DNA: TGTGCCAGCAGTGTTCGGACAGCCCAGGGTACAGATACGCAGTATTTT. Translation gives CASSVRTAQGTDTQYF.

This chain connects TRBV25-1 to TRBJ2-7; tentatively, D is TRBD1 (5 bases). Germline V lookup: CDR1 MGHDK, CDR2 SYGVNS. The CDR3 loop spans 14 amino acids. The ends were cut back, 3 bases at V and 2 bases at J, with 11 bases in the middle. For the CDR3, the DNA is TGTGCCAGCAGTGACAGGGCTACCACCTACGAGCAGTACTTC. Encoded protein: CASSDRATTYEQYF.

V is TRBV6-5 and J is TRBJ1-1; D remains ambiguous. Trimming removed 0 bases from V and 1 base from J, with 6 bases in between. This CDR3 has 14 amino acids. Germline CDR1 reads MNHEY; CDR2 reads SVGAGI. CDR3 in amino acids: CASSYSYGNTEAFF. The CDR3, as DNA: TGTGCCAGCAGTTACTCGTACGGGAACACTGAAGCTTTCTTT.

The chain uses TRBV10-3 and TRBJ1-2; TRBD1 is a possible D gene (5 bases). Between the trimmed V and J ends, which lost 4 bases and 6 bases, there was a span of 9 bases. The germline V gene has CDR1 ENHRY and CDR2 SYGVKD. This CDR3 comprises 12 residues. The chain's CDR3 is CAISGGGDGYTF. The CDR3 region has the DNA TGTGCCATCAGTGGCGGGGGGGATGGCTACACCTTC.

This CDR3 reads CASTAGTGETYYYGAYGYTF. CDR3 coding DNA: TGTGCCAGTACCGCCGGGACAGGCGAAACTTATTACTATGGGGCCTATGGCTACACCTTC. V is TRBV19 and J is TRBJ1-2, with 8 bases that match TRBD1. Trimming took 7 bases from V and 4 from J; bases not matched to a gene: 26. The V gene's germline CDR1 is LNHDA and CDR2 SQIVND (reference sequence). CDR3 length equals 20 residues. Full variable domain (remainder filled in from reference TRBV19 and TRBJ1-2): DGGITQSPKYLFRKEGQNVTLSCEQNLNHDAMYWYRQDPGQGLRLIYYSQIVNDFQKGDIAEGYSVSREKKESFPLTVTSAQKNPTAFYLCASTAGTGETYYYGAYGYTFGSGTRLTVV.

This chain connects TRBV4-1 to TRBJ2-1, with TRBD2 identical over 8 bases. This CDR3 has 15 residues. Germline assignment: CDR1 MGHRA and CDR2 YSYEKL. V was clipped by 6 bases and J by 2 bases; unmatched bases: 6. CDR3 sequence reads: CASRPVSGTYNEQFF. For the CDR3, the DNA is TGCGCCAGCAGGCCAGTTAGCGGGACCTACAATGAGCAGTTCTTC.

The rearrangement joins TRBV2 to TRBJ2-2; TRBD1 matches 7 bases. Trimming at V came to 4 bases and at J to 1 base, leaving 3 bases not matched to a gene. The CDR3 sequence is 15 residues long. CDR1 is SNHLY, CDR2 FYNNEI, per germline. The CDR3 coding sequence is TGTGCCAGCAGTGTCCGACAGGGGAACACCGGGGAGCTGTTTTTT. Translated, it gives CASSVRQGNTGELFF.

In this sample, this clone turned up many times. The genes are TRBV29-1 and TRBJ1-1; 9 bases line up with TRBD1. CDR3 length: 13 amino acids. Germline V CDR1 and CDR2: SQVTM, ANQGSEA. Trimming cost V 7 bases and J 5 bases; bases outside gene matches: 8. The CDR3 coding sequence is TGCAGCGCGGACAGGGGCAGGGGGACTGAAGCTTTCTTT. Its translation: CSADRGRGTEAFF.

The CDR3 nucleotides read TGTGCCAGCAGCCTCCGTGGTTGGCTTGCAGATACGCAGTATTTT. It yields the protein CASSLRGWLADTQYF. The chain couples TRBV4-2 to TRBJ2-3; D ambiguous. Germline V gives CDR1 LGHNA, CDR2 YNFKEQ. Trimming cost V 4 bases and J 4 bases, with 15 bases left between them. This CDR3 is built from 15 residues.